The rows below give T cell receptor beta chains drawn from one sample of a study of T cell responses to AZD1222 COVID-19 vaccine. This table comes from immunoSEQ multiplex PCR, and its TCRdb copy is limited to in-frame clones, with some not included. The table shows about 110,000 clones, with roughly 89% occurring only once. Sequenced here: peripheral blood, sampled 28 days after the second AZD1222 dose. These receptors all come from an adult who received the AZD1222 COVID-19 vaccine. CDR3s include the opening cysteine and the closing phenylalanine or tryptophan. D genes are given only for firm matches. Clone size is shown for a subset of rows, as once, few, many or a class of expanded clone.

.,.,TRBV20-1,TRBJ2-3,CSASRGTSTDTQYF,TGCAGTGCTAGTCGCGGGACTAGCACAGATACGCAGTATTTT
.,TRBD2,TRBV9,TRBJ2-7,CASSGLAGPTYEQYF,TGTGCCAGCAGCGGATTAGCGGGTCCCACCTACGAGCAGTACTTC
.,.,TRBV5-5,TRBJ1-4,CASSFLNEKLFF,TGTGCCAGCAGCTTTCTAAATGAAAAACTGTTTTTT
.,TRBD1,TRBV5-1,TRBJ1-5,CASSQGQDQPQHF,TGCGCCAGCAGCCAGGGACAGGATCAGCCCCAGCATTTT
.,.,TRBV5-1,TRBJ1-4,CASSLEAAGLNEKLFF,TGCGCCAGCAGCTTGGAGGCCGCGGGACTTAATGAAAAACTGTTTTTT
.,TRBD1,TRBV28,TRBJ2-1,CASSGFLGTGSVEQFF,TGTGCCAGCAGTGGTTTCTTAGGGACAGGATCTGTTGAGCAGTTCTTC
.,.,TRBV5-1,TRBJ1-2,CASSPGTNYGYTF,TGCGCCAGCAGCCCGGGTACTAACTATGGCTACACCTTC
.,.,TRBV9,TRBJ2-1,CASSVGGEQFF,TGTGCCAGCAGCGTAGGTGGTGAGCAGTTCTTC
.,.,TRBV28,TRBJ1-2,CASTSWGDGYGYTF,TGTGCCAGCACCTCTTGGGGAGACGGCTATGGCTACACCTTC
.,.,TRBV6-2/TRBV6-3,TRBJ2-7,CASSSQGTARYEQYF,TGTGCCAGCAGTTCACAAGGGACCGCTCGTTACGAGCAGTACTTC
.,.,TRBV10-1,TRBJ2-7,CASSESPALYEQYF,TGCGCCAGCAGTGAGTCGCCAGCGCTCTACGAGCAGTACTTC
once,.,TRBV5-5,TRBJ1-6,CASSPRPQARGSPLHF,TGTGCCAGCAGCCCTAGGCCACAGGCGCGGGGTTCACCCCTCCACTTT
.,.,TRBV7-9,TRBJ2-7,CASRPLVQYF,TGTGCCAGCAGACCCCTTGTGCAGTACTTC
.,.,TRBV4-1,TRBJ2-2,CASSQDGGSSGELFF,TGCGCCAGCAGCCAAGATGGTGGCAGCTCCGGGGAGCTGTTTTTT
.,.,TRBV2,TRBJ1-6,CASSPGPPGSPLHF,TGTGCCAGCAGTCCAGGGCCCCCGGGGTCACCCCTCCACTTT
once,.,TRBV6-5,TRBJ1-1,CASSYRRGLRGTEAFF,TGTGCCAGCAGTTACCGGCGGGGCCTACGGGGAACTGAAGCTTTCTTT
.,TRBD1,TRBV24-1,TRBJ2-5,CATSDMGTGEETQYF,TGTGCCACCAGTGACATGGGGACAGGGGAAGAGACCCAGTACTTC
.,.,TRBV19,TRBJ2-7,CASSIGQGFYEQYF,TGTGCCAGTAGTATCGGTCAGGGCTTCTACGAGCAGTACTTC
.,TRBD1,TRBV5-1,TRBJ2-7,CASSLRGTGRFEQYF,TGCGCCAGCAGCTTGAGGGGGACAGGGCGATTCGAGCAGTACTTC
once,TRBD1,TRBV9,TRBJ1-1,CASSDRDRGGTEAFF,TGTGCCAGCAGCGACCGTGACAGGGGGGGCACTGAAGCTTTCTTT
.,TRBD1,TRBV6-5,TRBJ1-5,CASRVRGQGDQPQHF,TGTGCCAGCAGGGTACGGGGACAGGGGGACCAGCCCCAGCATTTT